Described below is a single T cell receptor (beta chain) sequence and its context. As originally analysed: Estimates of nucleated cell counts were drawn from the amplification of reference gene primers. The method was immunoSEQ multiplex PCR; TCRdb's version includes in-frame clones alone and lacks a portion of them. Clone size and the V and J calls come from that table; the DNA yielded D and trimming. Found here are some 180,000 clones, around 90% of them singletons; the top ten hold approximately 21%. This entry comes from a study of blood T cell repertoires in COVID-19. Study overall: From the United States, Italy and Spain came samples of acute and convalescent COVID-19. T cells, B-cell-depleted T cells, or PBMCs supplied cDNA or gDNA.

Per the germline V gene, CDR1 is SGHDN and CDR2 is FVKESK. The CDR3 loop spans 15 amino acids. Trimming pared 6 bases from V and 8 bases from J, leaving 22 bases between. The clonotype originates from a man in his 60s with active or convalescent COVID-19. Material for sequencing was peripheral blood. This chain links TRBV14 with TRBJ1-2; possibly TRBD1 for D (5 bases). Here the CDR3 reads CASRLQGASSGGYTF. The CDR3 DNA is TGTGCCAGCAGGTTACAAGGGGCATCTTCAGGGGGCTACACCTTC.